This paragraph reports one T cell receptor beta chain. Germline V lookup: CDR1 KGHDR, CDR2 SFDVKD. V was shortened by 5 bases and J by 5 bases, with 20 bases between the two germline ends. The CDR3 has 16 amino acids. Time point indicated: pre-sensitization, week 0. Indicated treatment: therapeutic diphenylcyclopropenone sensitization with weekly scalp DPC. Each CDR3 protein gets one entry after TCRdb re-called the RACE reads with MiXCR. The sample holds 60,000 or so distinct CDR3 sequences, more than 8% seen once. These data belong to a study of human T cells and chemical hapten exposure. The gene calls are TRBV24-1 and TRBJ1-2, with a tentative D call TRBD1 (5 bases). The TCR comes from a man aged 40-55 years with alopecia areata. Some clones in this sample may be carry-over from other donors' samples. The sample was whole blood, taken in connection with sensitization to the hapten diphenylcyclopropenone (DPC). The CDR3, as DNA: TGTGCCACCAGTGTCGCCTCCCCGGGGGGAGGGTATGGCTACACCTTC. It encodes CATSVASPGGGYGYTF.